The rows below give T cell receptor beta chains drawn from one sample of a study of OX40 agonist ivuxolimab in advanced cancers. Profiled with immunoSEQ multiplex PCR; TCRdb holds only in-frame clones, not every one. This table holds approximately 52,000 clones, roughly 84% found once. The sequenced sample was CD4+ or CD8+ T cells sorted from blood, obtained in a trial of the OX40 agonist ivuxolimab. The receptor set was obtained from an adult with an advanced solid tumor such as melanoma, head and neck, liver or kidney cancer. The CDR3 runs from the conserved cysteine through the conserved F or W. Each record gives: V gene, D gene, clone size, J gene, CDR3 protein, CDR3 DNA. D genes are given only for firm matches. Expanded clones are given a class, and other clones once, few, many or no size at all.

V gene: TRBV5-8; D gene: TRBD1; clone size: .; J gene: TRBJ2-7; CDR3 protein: CASSEGTVSSYEQYF; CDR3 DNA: TGTGCCAGCAGCGAAGGGACAGTGAGCTCCTACGAGCAGTACTTC
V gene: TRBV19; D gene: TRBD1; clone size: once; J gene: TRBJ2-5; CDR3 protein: CASSMTGEFIETQYF; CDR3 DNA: TGTGCCAGTAGCATGACAGGGGAGTTCATAGAGACCCAGTACTTC
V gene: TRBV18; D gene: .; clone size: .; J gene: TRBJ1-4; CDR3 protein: CASSRDTGTNEKLFF; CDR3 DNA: TGTGCCAGCTCACGGGATACAGGGACTAATGAAAAACTGTTTTTT
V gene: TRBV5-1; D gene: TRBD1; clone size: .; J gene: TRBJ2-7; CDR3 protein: CASSLGQGLISYEQYF; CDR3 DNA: TGCGCCAGCAGCTTGGGACAGGGTCTTATTTCCTACGAGCAGTACTTC
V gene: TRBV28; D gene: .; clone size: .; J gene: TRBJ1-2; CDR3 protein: CASREQLGYTF; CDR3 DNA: TGTGCCAGCAGAGAACAACTAGGCTACACCTTC
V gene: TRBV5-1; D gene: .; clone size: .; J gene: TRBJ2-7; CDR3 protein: CASSLGFDGGEQYF; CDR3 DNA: TGCGCCAGCAGCTTGGGGTTTGATGGGGGGGAGCAGTACTTC
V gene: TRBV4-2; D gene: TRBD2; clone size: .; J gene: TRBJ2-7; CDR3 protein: CASSQEAGGGGYEQYF; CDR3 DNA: TGTGCCAGCAGCCAAGAAGCGGGGGGAGGAGGCTACGAGCAGTACTTC
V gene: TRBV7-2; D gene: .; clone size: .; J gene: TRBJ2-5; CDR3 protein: CASSLAVQIFTLETQYF; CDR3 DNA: TGTGCCAGCAGCTTAGCGGTGCAGATCTTTACCCTAGAGACCCAGTACTTC
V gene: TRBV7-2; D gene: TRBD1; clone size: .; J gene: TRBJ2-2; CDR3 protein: CASREDRGNGELFF; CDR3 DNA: TGTGCCAGCAGAGAAGACAGGGGAAACGGGGAGCTGTTTTTT
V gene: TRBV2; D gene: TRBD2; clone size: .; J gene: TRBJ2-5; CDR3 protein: CASSGTSGRWETQYF; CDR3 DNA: TGTGCCAGCAGTGGAACTAGCGGGAGGTGGGAGACCCAGTACTTC
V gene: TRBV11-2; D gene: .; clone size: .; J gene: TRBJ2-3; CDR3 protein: CASSLRGSPPDTQYF; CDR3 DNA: TGTGCCAGCAGCTTACGCGGAAGCCCCCCAGATACGCAGTATTTT
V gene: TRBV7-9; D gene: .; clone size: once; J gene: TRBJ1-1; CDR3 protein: CASSLQPNTEAFF; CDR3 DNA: TGTGCCAGCAGTCTACAGCCGAACACTGAAGCTTTCTTT
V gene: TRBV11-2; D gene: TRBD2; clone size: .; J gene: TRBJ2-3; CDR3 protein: CASSPGARTSNTQYF; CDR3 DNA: TGTGCCAGCAGCCCGGGCGCTAGGACTAGCAATACGCAGTATTTT
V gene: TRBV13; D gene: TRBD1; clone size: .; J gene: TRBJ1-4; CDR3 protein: CASSSNGGQGGEKLFF; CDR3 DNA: TGTGCCAGCAGCTCAAATGGGGGACAGGGAGGCGAAAAACTGTTTTTT
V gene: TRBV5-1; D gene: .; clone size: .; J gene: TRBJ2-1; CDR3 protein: CASSLKYPPAYNEQFF; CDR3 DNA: TGCGCCAGCAGCTTGAAATACCCCCCTGCTTACAATGAGCAGTTCTTC
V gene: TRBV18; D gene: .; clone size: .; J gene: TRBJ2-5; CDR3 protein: CASSNNRGSETQYF; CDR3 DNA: TGTGCCAGCTCGAACAATCGGGGATCAGAGACCCAGTACTTC
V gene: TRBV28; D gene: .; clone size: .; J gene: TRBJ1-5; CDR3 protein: CASSLRGRNQPQHF; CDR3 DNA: TGTGCCAGCAGCCTCAGGGGTCGCAATCAGCCCCAGCATTTT
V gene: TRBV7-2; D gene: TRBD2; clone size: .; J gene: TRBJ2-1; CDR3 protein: CASSPTAGGVLGNEQFF; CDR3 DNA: TGTGCCAGCAGCCCAACTGCGGGAGGGGTGTTGGGCAATGAGCAGTTCTTC
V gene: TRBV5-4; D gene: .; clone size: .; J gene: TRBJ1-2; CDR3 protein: CASSRDNNYGYTF; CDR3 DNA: TGTGCCAGCAGCCGGGACAATAACTATGGCTACACCTTC
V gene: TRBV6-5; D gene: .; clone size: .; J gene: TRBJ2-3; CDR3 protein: CASSPLWGSTDTQYF; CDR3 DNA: TGTGCCAGCAGCCCCCTTTGGGGGAGCACAGATACGCAGTATTTT
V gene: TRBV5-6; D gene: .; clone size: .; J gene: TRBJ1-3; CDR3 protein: CASSLTEGGSGNTIYF; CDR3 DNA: TGTGCCAGCAGCTTGACGGAGGGAGGATCTGGAAACACCATATATTTT
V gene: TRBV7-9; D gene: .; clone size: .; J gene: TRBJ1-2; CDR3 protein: CASSLPEEGYTF; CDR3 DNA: TGTGCCAGCAGCTTACCAGAAGAAGGCTACACCTTC
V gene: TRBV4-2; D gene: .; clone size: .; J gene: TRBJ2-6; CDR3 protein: CAAAGETKVQSRANVLTF; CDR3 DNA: TGTGCAGCAGCTGGAGAAACAAAGGTTCAAAGTCGGGCCAACGTCCTGACTTTC
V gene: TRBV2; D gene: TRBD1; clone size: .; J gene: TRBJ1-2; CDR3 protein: CASSAGGDYGYTF; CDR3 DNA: TGTGCCAGCAGTGCAGGGGGGGACTATGGCTACACCTTC
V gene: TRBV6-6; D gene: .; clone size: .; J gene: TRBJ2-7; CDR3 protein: CASSGRNEQYF; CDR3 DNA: TGTGCCAGCAGCGGGCGGAACGAGCAGTACTTC
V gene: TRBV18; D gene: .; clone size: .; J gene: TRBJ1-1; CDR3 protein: CASSPPGHTEAFF; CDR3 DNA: TGTGCCAGCTCACCACCTGGGCACACTGAAGCTTTCTTT
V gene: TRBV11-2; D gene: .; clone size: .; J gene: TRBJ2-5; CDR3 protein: CASSHGRGWTTRETQYF; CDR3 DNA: TGTGCCAGCAGCCATGGTAGGGGGTGGACGACGCGAGAGACCCAGTACTTC